There are a few counts of the clone carrying this T cell receptor beta chain. Its antigen is not known. One base away lies a much larger clone, so this may be a sequencing read error. Over 18 months, lack of ophthalmopathy progression marked Graves' hyperthyroidism as stable. This CDR3 contains 17 residues. Germline CDR1 reads MNHEY; CDR2 reads SMNVEV (reference sequence). Germline trimming cut 5 bases from V and 7 bases from J; bases unmatched to any gene: 16. Amplified regions were TCR beta CDR3 sequences from RNA transcripts. Primed by the HTBI set, a first-round RT-PCR was run on the TCR CDR3. One entry per CDR3 protein results from TCRdb running MiXCR on the multiplex PCR reads. Counted here are around 290,000 distinct CDR3 sequences, approximately 15% occurring once; the ten biggest clones make up 6.5% to 10%. This specimen belongs to a study of T cells in Graves' hyperthyroidism and ophthalmopathy. Whole-study findings and limits: Ophthalmopathy and stable hyperthyroidism were separated by a 13 V-J model. The model's output predicted ophthalmopathy at a median of about 6.5 months prior to onset.

The receptor was derived from a woman aged 40-49 years with Graves' hyperthyroidism. Sequenced material: blood. J is TRBJ2-7 and V is TRBV27; 11 positions agree with TRBD2. Here the CDR3 reads CASSPSATSGRLLEQYF. CDR3 DNA: TGTGCCAGCAGTCCCTCCGCTACTAGCGGGAGATTGTTAGAGCAGTACTTC.